This T cell receptor beta chain appears in the sequencing data of a study of T cells in Graves' hyperthyroidism and ophthalmopathy. In its sample, this clonotype was seen a few times. No antigen is known for it. Amplified TCR beta CDR3 regions derived from RNA transcripts. Researchers ran a first-round RT-PCR on the TCR CDR3 using the HTBI primer set. TCRdb passed the multiplex PCR reads through MiXCR, listing each CDR3 protein once. This table holds about 590,000 distinct CDR3 sequences, approximately 14% found once. The study left out patients who had uncontrolled infection, other autoimmune disease, pregnancy or lactation. The authors obtained PBMCs from more than 8 ml of fresh peripheral blood. Study-wide results and limits: Among thyroid clonotypes expanded above 0.001, most also appeared in blood.

The sequenced sample was blood. The receptor was isolated from a woman between 18 and 30 years old with Graves' ophthalmopathy.

DNA of the CDR3: TGTGCCAGCAGCGTAGTTTCCCTCAACGAGGCCGGGGAGCTGTTTTTT. It codes for CASSVVSLNEAGELFF. The gene calls are TRBV9 and TRBJ2-2; D is ambiguous. The CDR3 spans 16 residues. V was cut by 0 bases and J by 6 bases, with 15 bases left in between. CDR1 is SGDLS and CDR2 is YYNGEE in the germline V gene.